This TCR beta chain was sequenced in a study of graft-versus-host responses after intestinal transplantation. Study results and caveats: Recipient marrow showed GvH clones, some seen first in ileum or blood.

As to this clone: What it binds is unknown.

The repertoire was sequenced with immunoSEQ multiplex PCR; TCRdb's copy has only in-frame clones and lacks some. Of about 97,000 clones listed, 90% were seen once; the top ten hold 15% to 20%. V was shortened by 7 bases and J by 1 base, with 5 bases between the two germline ends. Germline V lookup: CDR1 SGHRS, CDR2 YFSETQ. The CDR3 sequence is 11 residues long. This sequence originates from a human patient who received an intestinal transplant, so some T cells may come from the graft donor. The material sequenced was PBMCs, taken about 460 days after intestinal transplant. This rearrangement joins TRBV5-1 to TRBJ1-1, with a tentative D call TRBD1 (5 bases). The CDR3 DNA is TGCGCCAGCGGGGGGAACACTGAAGCTTTCTTT. Amino acids: CASGGNTEAFF.